A selection of T cell receptor beta chains follows, all from one sample in a study of response to subunit inactivated influenza vaccine. TCRdb fed the RT-PCR reads into MiXCR, producing one record per CDR3 protein. The data contain about 500,000 distinct CDR3 sequences, approximately 7.7% of them seen just once; the ten biggest clones take up around 14%. The specimen comprised PBMCs from blood, sampled roughly 24 months after vaccination. The receptors here all came from a man between 50 and 75 years old who received an inactivated influenza vaccine. Each CDR3 is given without its conserved first and last residue. Fields, in order: CDR3 length, J gene, V gene, clone size, CDR3 protein. Only some rows state a clone size, as once, few, many or a class for expanded clones.

14,TRBJ2-3,TRBV5-1,many,ASSWSGQGGTDTQY
11,TRBJ2-2,TRBV10-1,NA,ASGQGIAGELF
13,TRBJ2-3,TRBV5-1,many,ASSFQGAGTDTQY
11,TRBJ2-7,TRBV12-3/TRBV12-4,NA,ASSFGTGHEQY
11,TRBJ1-5,TRBV20-1,NA,SAALGSNQPQH
13,TRBJ1-2,TRBV4-2,many,ASSQGQGENYGYT
13,TRBJ2-3,TRBV2,NA,ASSDRGFPADTQY
12,TRBJ2-7,TRBV29-1,many,SVEDRSPSYEQY
13,TRBJ1-3,TRBV29-1,NA,SVEAQPGSGNTIY
11,TRBJ1-5,TRBV20-1,few,SVSQESNQPQH
13,TRBJ2-2,TRBV7-3,few,ASTDSPGRDGELF
10,TRBJ1-2,TRBV20-1,NA,SAIDPNYGYT
10,TRBJ1-5,TRBV7-2,many,ASSSGEQPQH
14,TRBJ2-1,TRBV11-2,many,ASRPDRDYPGREQF
11,TRBJ1-5,TRBV7-6,many,ASSLQEGQPQH
12,TRBJ2-2,TRBV12-3/TRBV12-4,NA,ASTLTGVTGELF
11,TRBJ1-4,TRBV30,few,AWSENRGEKLF
10,TRBJ1-1,TRBV5-1,many,ASSAQGKEAF
14,TRBJ2-6,TRBV4-2,few,ASSQEVGSGANVLT
10,TRBJ1-2,TRBV6-5,NA,ASTTGQYGYT
15,TRBJ2-5,TRBV21-1,many,ASSKNWSGTSIGTQY
12,TRBJ1-6,TRBV12-3/TRBV12-4,many,ASSPGGGGSPLH
11,TRBJ1-1,TRBV6-5,NA,ASIMRENTEAF
14,TRBJ2-1,TRBV5-1,NA,ASSFRPESSYNEQF
10,TRBJ2-7,TRBV20-1,many,SAPGWADEQY
14,TRBJ2-3,TRBV5-1,many,ASSLGRTPSTDTQY
17,TRBJ2-2,TRBV12-3/TRBV12-4,NA,ASSFWLSTKKQGTGELF
11,TRBJ2-1,TRBV5-1,many,ASRLTSSNEQF
11,TRBJ1-2,TRBV6-1,many,ASVVQGIYGYT
12,TRBJ2-7,TRBV11-2,few,ASRTTGGFYEQY
11,TRBJ2-7,TRBV12-3/TRBV12-4,many,ASSPARRYEQY
12,TRBJ1-1,TRBV4-2,NA,ASSQGDRVLGAF
13,TRBJ2-5,TRBV4-1,NA,ASSLTGGAGETQY
14,TRBJ2-7,TRBV9,many,ASSVGVTRSSYEQY
14,TRBJ2-3,TRBV27,few,ASSPSSSGFTDTQY
12,TRBJ2-7,TRBV20-1,few,SASRPQGTHEQY
14,TRBJ2-7,TRBV11-2,NA,ASSTSSGRIGREQY
15,TRBJ2-1,TRBV20-1,few,SATGTSGRGTYNEQF
12,TRBJ2-2,TRBV5-4,few,ATFSAGTTGELF
10,TRBJ2-1,TRBV2,NA,ASKDNNNEQF
17,TRBJ1-1,TRBV3-1,NA,ASSQDTHPWTSKNTEAF
11,TRBJ1-1,TRBV5-6,many,ASSLRVGTEAF
14,TRBJ2-3,TRBV6-2/TRBV6-3,few,ASSTLLSSSTDTQY
12,TRBJ2-5,TRBV2,few,ASRGGSGKETQY
13,TRBJ2-3,TRBV7-2,NA,ASSYRPPLTDTQY
12,TRBJ1-5,TRBV20-1,few,SARGARDNQPQH
16,TRBJ2-1,TRBV7-8,once,ASRSEVTMRSSYNEQF
12,TRBJ2-7,TRBV2,few,ASSVGSANYEQY
12,TRBJ2-1,TRBV5-1,few,ASSFASSYNEQF
12,TRBJ1-5,TRBV20-1,NA,SADSGGSYQPQH
12,TRBJ2-1,TRBV21-1,few,ASEVGEGHNEQF
13,TRBJ2-5,TRBV15,few,ATSRDDRRQETQY
14,TRBJ2-1,TRBV7-8,NA,ASSSSGVIPYNEQF
13,TRBJ2-1,TRBV2,few,ASSLGTQTYNEQF
13,TRBJ2-3,TRBV29-1,few,SVEDYQAAPDTQY
12,TRBJ1-1,TRBV20-1,many,SASFPQKDFEAF
14,TRBJ2-1,TRBV5-1,many,ASSFELDSSYNEQF
11,TRBJ2-1,TRBV4-3,NA,ASSPYGGVEQF